A single sample is the source of the 18 T cell receptor beta chains below, sequenced in a study of breast tumors, draining lymph nodes, adjacent tissues listed by TCRdb under 2016. Receptor amplification or capture employed multiplex PCR. The instrument was an Illumina HiSeq 2000. Starting from the raw public reads, TCRdb applied fastp trimming at Q25, assembled clones with MiXCR and retained in-frame beta chains. For every CDR3 protein sequence, its rows merge into one entry that carries the most common genes and DNA. Recorded for this sample are fewer than 25,000 distinct CDR3 sequences; around two thirds of them occurred a single time. The ten most abundant clones make up 15% to 20% of the sample. Material: tumor-adjacent breast tissue. The source of these receptors is a female donor with breast cancer. Some clones in this sample may be carry-over from other donors' samples.

CDR3 sequence: CASGADRGYEQYV. The CDR3 DNA is TGTGCCAGCGGCGCGGACAGGGGCTACGAGCAGTACGTC. This sequence joins TRBV2 and TRBJ2-7; 9 bases match TRBD1. The trim removed 8 bases at V and 3 bases at J, leaving 5 bases unmatched. CDR3 length equals 13 residues. In germline, CDR1 is SNHLY, CDR2 FYNNEI.

CDR3 region: CSVRPYLSAKTDTQYF. The CDR3 bases are TGCAGCGTTAGGCCCTACTTATCAGCGAAAACAGATACGCAGTATTTT. The V and J genes are TRBV29-1 and TRBJ2-3; D gene unclear. Germline V gives CDR1 SQVTM, CDR2 ANQGSEA. The CDR3 is made up of 16 amino acids. V was cut by 5 bases and J by 3 bases, with 21 bases left in between.

For this clonotype: This CDR3 fails to terminate in the conserved phenylalanine or tryptophan, so it likely reflects a read error. The chain has TRBV19 and TRBJ1-5; D perhaps matches TRBD1 (5 bases). The CDR3 covers 15 residues. The germline V and J ends were trimmed by 3 bases and 0 bases, with 9 bases remaining between them. CDR1 and CDR2 (germline): LNHDA, SQIVND (reference sequence). CDR3 nucleotides: TGTGCCAGTAGTATTCAGGGAGATAGCAATCAGCCCCAGCATTAT. Protein product: CASSIQGDSNQPQHY.

This rearrangement joins TRBV2 to TRBJ2-3; the match to TRBD2 covers 15 bases. The length of the CDR3 is 21 residues. CDR1 and CDR2 from the germline V gene are SNHLY and FYNNEI. V dropped 5 bases and J dropped 0; count of bases not matched to a gene: 15. The CDR3 region has the DNA TGTGCCAGCAGTAAGGGACTAGCGGGAGGATTTCTAACAGCTAGCACAGATACGCAGTATTTT. This sequence encodes CASSKGLAGGFLTASTDTQYF.

This chain uses TRBV7-2 with TRBJ2-7; 7 bases map to TRBD1. Trimming at V came to 5 bases and at J to 2 bases, leaving 9 bases not matched to a gene. This CDR3 spans 15 amino acids. Germline assignment: CDR1 SGHTA and CDR2 FQGNSA. The CDR3, as DNA: TGTGCCAGCAGCGGGGCGACAGGGTATCCCTACGAGCAGTACTTC. It codes for CASSGATGYPYEQYF.

The chain uses TRBV20-1 and TRBJ1-6; 9 bases match TRBD1. The germline gives CDR1 DFQATT, CDR2 SNEGSKA (reference sequence). After removal of 3 bases from V and 8 bases from J, the junction contained 8 bases not matched to a gene. This CDR3 region has 15 residues. In DNA, the CDR3 is TGCAGTGCTAGGGAAGTGGGACAGGGTCATTCACCCCTCCACTTT. It specifies CSAREVGQGHSPLHF.

The CDR3, as DNA: TGTGCCAGCAGTTACGACAGGAATCAGCCCCAGCATTTT. Residues: CASSYDRNQPQHF. The chain has TRBV6-4 and TRBJ1-5; a weak D match, TRBD1 (6 bases). CDR3 length: 13 amino acids. The germline V gene has CDR1 MRHNA and CDR2 SNTAGT. V lost 5 bases and J 4 bases, leaving 9 bases between the germline ends.

This clonotype was seen at least ten times. With a much larger clone just one base away, this may be a read error. This chain links TRBV6-2 or TRBV6-3 with TRBJ2-7; TRBD2 aligns across 7 bases. CDR3 length equals 14 residues. V lost 5 bases, J lost 0 bases, and 4 bases stayed unmatched. The germline gives CDR1 MNHEY, CDR2 SVGEGT. The CDR3 here is CASSPQRGSYEQYF. DNA of the CDR3: TGTGCCAGCAGTCCTCAGCGGGGCTCCTACGAGCAGTACTTC.

This clonotype was seen many times. V usage is TRBV14 and J usage is TRBJ2-4; TRBD2 aligns across 8 bases. The CDR3 is made up of 14 amino acids. The V and J ends lost 4 bases and 9 bases, in that order; junction bases with no gene match: 8. CDR1 and CDR2 from the germline V gene are SGHDN and FVKESK. The CDR3 DNA follows: TGTGCCAGCAGCCCTGGACTAGCCCTGGGCATTCAGTACTTC. Its protein product is CASSPGLALGIQYF. Looking up the rest from reference TRBV14 and TRBJ2-4 gives the full variable domain: EAGVTQFPSHSVIEKGQTVTLRCDPISGHDNLYWYRRVMGKEIKFLLHFVKESKQDESGMPNNRFLAERTGGTYSTLKVQPAELEDSGVYFCASSPGLALGIQYFGAGTRLSVL.

The chain is built from TRBV27 and TRBJ1-1, with D possibly TRBD1 on 5 matching bases. This CDR3 has 14 amino acids. V was clipped by 3 bases and J by 5 bases, with 13 bases between them. CDR1 MNHEY and CDR2 SMNVEV come from the germline V gene (reference sequence). The CDR3 coding sequence is TGTGCCAGCAGTTTTAAGCCCAGGGTTACTGAAGCTTTCTTT. This gives the protein CASSFKPRVTEAFF.

The chain carries TRBV9 and TRBJ2-1; possible D gene TRBD2, 5 bases. The CDR3 is 16 residues long. The germline gives CDR1 SGDLS, CDR2 YYNGEE. The V gene lost 0 bases and the J gene lost 1 base, with 11 bases spanning the gap. CDR3 nucleotide sequence: TGTGCCAGCAGCGTAGAGGGAGTGTTATCCTACAATGAGCAGTTCTTC. The encoded protein is CASSVEGVLSYNEQFF.

This clonotype was observed at least ten times. The chain's CDR3 is CASSLVGGSSGELFF. CDR3 bases: TGTGCCAGCAGCTTAGTAGGAGGTTCCAGCGGGGAGCTGTTTTTT. The chain joins TRBV7-8 to TRBJ2-2, with D tentatively TRBD2 (5 bases). Germline assignment: CDR1 SGHVS and CDR2 FQNEAQ. The CDR3 spans 15 residues. The germline V and J ends were trimmed by 1 base and 7 bases, with 13 bases remaining between them. Looking up the rest from reference TRBV7-8 and TRBJ2-2 gives the full variable domain: GAGVSQSPRYKVAKRGQDVALRCDPISGHVSLFWYQQALGQGPEFLTYFQNEAQLDKSGLPSDRFFAERPEGSVSTLKIQRTQQEDSAVYLCASSLVGGSSGELFFGEGSRLTVL.

The genes are TRBV5-6 and TRBJ2-6; 10 positions match TRBD1. J was trimmed by 1 base and V by 3 bases; bases with no gene match: 7. The germline gives CDR1 SGHDT, CDR2 YYEEEE. The CDR3 loop spans 18 amino acids. The CDR3 loop reads CASSYGTGAQSGANVLTF. The CDR3 DNA is TGTGCCAGCAGCTACGGGACAGGGGCTCAATCTGGGGCCAACGTCCTGACTTTC. Full variable domain (missing parts from reference TRBV5-6 and TRBJ2-6): DAGVTQSPTHLIKTRGQQVTLRCSPKSGHDTVSWYQQALGQGPQFIFQYYEEEERQRGNFPDRFSGHQFPNYSSELNVNALLLGDSALYLCASSYGTGAQSGANVLTFGAGSRLTVL.

Details on this clonotype: The CDR3 end shows no conserved phenylalanine or tryptophan, and so a read error is likely. The chain links TRBV7-8 to TRBJ1-6, with unresolved D. This CDR3 region has 17 residues. Trimming cost V 0 bases and J 10 bases, with 19 bases left between them. Germline assignment: CDR1 SGHVS and CDR2 FQNEAQ. In nucleotides, the CDR3 is TGTGCCAGCAGCTTAGCAGCCACCCGGGGAAGAAAATCACCCCTCCACCTT. Translated: CASSLAATRGRKSPLHL.

The chain joins TRBV2 to TRBJ1-1; D possibly corresponds to TRBD1 (6 bases). The germline V gene encodes CDR1 SNHLY and CDR2 FYNNEI. V shed 0 bases and J shed 4 bases, with 12 bases lying between them. The CDR3 loop spans 15 amino acids. The CDR3 sequence: CASSEARDKSTEAFF. CDR3 coding DNA: TGTGCCAGCAGTGAAGCGCGGGACAAGAGCACTGAAGCTTTCTTT.

The genes are TRBV6-1 and TRBJ1-1; possible D gene TRBD1, 5 bases. The V end was cut by 3 bases, the J end by 2 bases, with 10 bases between. CDR3 length equals 14 residues. In germline, CDR1 is MNHNS, CDR2 SASEGT. The CDR3 spells CASSDGHLNTEAFF. Written as DNA, the CDR3 is TGTGCCAGCAGTGACGGACACCTAAACACTGAAGCTTTCTTT.

In its sample, this clonotype ranks as medium-sized (0.01 to 0.1%). The chain's CDR3 is CASSQSGLAGGNEQFF. CDR3 coding DNA: TGTGCCAGCAGCCAATCAGGACTAGCGGGGGGTAATGAGCAGTTCTTC. The J gene is TRBJ2-1, the V gene TRBV4-2, with 14 bases that match TRBD2. Trimming removed 2 bases from V and 7 bases from J; junction bases left unmatched: 4. Germline CDR1 and CDR2: LGHNA and YNFKEQ. CDR3 length: 16 amino acids.

V gene TRBV7-2 combines with J gene TRBJ1-6; the match to TRBD1 covers 8 bases. The germline V gene encodes CDR1 SGHTA and CDR2 FQGNSA. The CDR3 length is 15 residues. The V segment lost 5 bases and the J segment 7 bases; nucleotides outside the gene matches: 7. The CDR3 coding sequence is TGTGCCAGCAGCGTCACCGGGACAGGCAATTCACCCCTCCACTTT. Amino acids: CASSVTGTGNSPLHF.